The source of this T cell receptor beta chain is a study of PD-L1 blockade in urothelial cancer. The overall study: Most patients, about 85% of the roughly 30, were males with bladder-origin cancer. Blood was evaluated 3 weeks (second dose) and 6 weeks after therapy began.

Produced via immunoSEQ multiplex PCR; TCRdb's table is partial and in-frame only. In the table there are 43,000 or so clones, over 75% of which are singletons. With 2 bases removed from V and 0 bases from J, the gap between germline ends came to 12 bases. Looked up from germline, CDR1 is SGHRS and CDR2 is YFSETQ. CDR3 length: 16 amino acids. Time point of the sample: pretreatment peripheral blood. This specimen consisted of PBMCs, obtained around atezolizumab (anti-PD-L1) treatment. The V and J genes are TRBV5-1 and TRBJ1-3; D unresolved. This clonotype was sampled from a man aged 55 to 70 with urothelial cancer. CDR3 residues: CASSLSSGSSGNTIYF. In DNA form, the CDR3 reads TGCGCCAGCAGCTTATCTTCCGGGAGCTCTGGAAACACCATATATTTT. The complete variable domain, with remaining parts taken from reference TRBV5-1 and TRBJ1-3, reads KAGVTQTPRYLIKTRGQQVTLSCSPISGHRSVSWYQQTPGQGLQFLFEYFSETQRNKGNFPGRFSGRQFSNSRSEMNVSTLELGDSALYLCASSLSSGSSGNTIYFGEGSWLTVV.